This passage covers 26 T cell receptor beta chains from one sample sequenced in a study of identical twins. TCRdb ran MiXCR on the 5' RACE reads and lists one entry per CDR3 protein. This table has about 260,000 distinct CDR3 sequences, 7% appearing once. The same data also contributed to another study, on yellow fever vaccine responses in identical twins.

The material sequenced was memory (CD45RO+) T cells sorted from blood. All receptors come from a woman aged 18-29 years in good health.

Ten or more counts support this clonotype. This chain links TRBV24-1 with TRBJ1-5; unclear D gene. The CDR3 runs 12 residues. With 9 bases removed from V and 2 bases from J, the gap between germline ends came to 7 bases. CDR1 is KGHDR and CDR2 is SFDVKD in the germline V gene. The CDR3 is CATSYGNQPQHF. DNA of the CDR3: TGTGCCACCTCTTACGGCAATCAGCCCCAGCATTTT.

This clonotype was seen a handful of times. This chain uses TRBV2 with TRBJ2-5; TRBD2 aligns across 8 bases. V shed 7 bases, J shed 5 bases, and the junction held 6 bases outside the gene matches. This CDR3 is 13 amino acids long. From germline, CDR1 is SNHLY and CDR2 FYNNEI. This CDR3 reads CASTERELETQYF. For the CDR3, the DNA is TGTGCCAGCACGGAGCGGGAGTTGGAGACCCAGTACTTC.

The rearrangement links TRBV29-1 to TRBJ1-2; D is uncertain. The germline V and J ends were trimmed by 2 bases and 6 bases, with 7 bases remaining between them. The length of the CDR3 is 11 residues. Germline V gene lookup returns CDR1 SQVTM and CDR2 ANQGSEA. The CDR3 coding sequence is TGCAGCGTTGAACCCCGTCATGGCTACACCTTC. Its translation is CSVEPRHGYTF.

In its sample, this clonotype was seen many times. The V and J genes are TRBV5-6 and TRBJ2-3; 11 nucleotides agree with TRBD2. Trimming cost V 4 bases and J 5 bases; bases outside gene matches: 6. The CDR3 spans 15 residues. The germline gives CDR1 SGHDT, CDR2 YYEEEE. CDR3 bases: TGTGCCAGCAGCCCTCGACTAGCGGGGCGAGATACGCAGTATTTT. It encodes CASSPRLAGRDTQYF.

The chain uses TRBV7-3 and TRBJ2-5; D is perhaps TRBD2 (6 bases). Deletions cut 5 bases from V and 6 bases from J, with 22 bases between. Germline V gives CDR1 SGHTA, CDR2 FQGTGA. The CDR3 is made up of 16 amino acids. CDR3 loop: CASSPTAEGGRKTQYF. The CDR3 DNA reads TGTGCCAGCAGCCCCACGGCGGAGGGAGGAAGGAAGACCCAGTACTTC.

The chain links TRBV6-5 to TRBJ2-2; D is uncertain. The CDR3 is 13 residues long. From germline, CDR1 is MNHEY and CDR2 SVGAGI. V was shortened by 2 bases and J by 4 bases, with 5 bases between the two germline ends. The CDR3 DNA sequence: TGTGCCAGCAGTTACGTCGGCACCGGGGAGCTGTTTTTT. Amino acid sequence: CASSYVGTGELFF.

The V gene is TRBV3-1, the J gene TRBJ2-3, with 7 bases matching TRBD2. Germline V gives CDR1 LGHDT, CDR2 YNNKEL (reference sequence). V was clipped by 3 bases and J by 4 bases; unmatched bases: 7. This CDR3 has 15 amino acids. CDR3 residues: CASSHYGGTPDTQYF. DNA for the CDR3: TGTGCCAGCAGCCATTACGGGGGGACCCCAGATACGCAGTATTTT.

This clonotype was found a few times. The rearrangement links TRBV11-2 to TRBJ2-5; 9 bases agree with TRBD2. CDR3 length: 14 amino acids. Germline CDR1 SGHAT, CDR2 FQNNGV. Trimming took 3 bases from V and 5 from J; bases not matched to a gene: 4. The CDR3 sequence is CASSLGGGAETQYF. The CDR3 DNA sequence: TGTGCCAGCAGCTTGGGCGGGGGGGCGGAGACCCAGTACTTC.

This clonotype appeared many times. The CDR3 reads CASSFPGGGGSEAFF. CDR3 in DNA: TGTGCCAGCAGTTTCCCCGGCGGGGGCGGCTCTGAAGCTTTCTTT. The genes are TRBV12-3 or TRBV12-4 and TRBJ1-1; maybe TRBD1 (6 bases). This CDR3 has 15 amino acids. Trimming left V 3 bases short and J 6 bases short, with 17 bases between.

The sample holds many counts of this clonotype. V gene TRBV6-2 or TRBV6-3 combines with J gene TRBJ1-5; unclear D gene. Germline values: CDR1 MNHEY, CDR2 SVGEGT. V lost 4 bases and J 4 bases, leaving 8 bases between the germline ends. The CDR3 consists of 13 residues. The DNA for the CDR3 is TGTGCCAGCAGTTCAAGTAGGAATCAGCCCCAGCATTTT. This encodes CASSSSRNQPQHF.

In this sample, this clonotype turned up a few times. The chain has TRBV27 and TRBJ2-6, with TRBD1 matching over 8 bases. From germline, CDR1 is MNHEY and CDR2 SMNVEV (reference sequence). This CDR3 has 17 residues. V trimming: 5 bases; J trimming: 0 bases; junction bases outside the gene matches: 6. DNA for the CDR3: TGTGCCAGCAGTCCCGGACAGGGAAACTCTGGGGCCAACGTCCTGACTTTC. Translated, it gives CASSPGQGNSGANVLTF. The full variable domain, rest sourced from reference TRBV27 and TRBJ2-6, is EAQVTQNPRYLITVTGKKLTVTCSQNMNHEYMSWYRQDPGLGLRQIYYSMNVEVTDKGDVPEGYKVSRKEKRNFPLILESPSPNQTSLYFCASSPGQGNSGANVLTFGAGSRLTVL.

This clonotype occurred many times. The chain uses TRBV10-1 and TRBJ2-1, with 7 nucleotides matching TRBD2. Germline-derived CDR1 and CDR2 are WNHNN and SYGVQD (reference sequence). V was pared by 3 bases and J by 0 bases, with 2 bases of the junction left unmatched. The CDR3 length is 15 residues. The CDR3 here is CASSDGGSSYNEQFF. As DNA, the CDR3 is TGCGCCAGCAGTGACGGGGGGAGCTCCTACAATGAGCAGTTCTTC.

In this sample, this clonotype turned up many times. The CDR3 DNA is TGTGCCAGCAGCGTCAGCGGGCAGCCATCCTATGGCTACACCTTC. It translates to CASSVSGQPSYGYTF. The V and J genes are TRBV6-1 and TRBJ1-2; no clear D. CDR3 length: 15 residues. Trimming took 6 bases from V and 4 from J, leaving 18 bases between them. Germline values: CDR1 MNHNS, CDR2 SASEGT.

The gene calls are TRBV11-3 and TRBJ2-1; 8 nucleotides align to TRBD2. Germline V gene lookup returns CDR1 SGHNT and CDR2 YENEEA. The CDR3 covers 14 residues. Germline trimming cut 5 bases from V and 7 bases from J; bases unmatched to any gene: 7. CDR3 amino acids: CASSHPGGWNEQFF. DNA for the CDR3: TGTGCCAGCAGCCACCCGGGGGGGTGGAATGAGCAGTTCTTC.

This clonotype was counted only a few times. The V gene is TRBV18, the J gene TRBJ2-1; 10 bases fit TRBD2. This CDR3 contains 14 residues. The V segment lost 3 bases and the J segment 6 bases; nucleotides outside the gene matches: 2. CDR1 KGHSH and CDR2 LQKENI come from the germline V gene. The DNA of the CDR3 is TGTGCCAGCTCACCCGCTAGCGGGGGCAATGAGCAGTTCTTC. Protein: CASSPASGGNEQFF.

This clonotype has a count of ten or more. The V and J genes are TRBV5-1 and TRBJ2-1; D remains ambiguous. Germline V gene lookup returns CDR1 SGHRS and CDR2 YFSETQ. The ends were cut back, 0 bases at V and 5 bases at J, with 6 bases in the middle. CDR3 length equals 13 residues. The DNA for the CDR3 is TGCGCCAGCAGCTTGGAACGGAACAATGAGCAGTTCTTC. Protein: CASSLERNNEQFF.

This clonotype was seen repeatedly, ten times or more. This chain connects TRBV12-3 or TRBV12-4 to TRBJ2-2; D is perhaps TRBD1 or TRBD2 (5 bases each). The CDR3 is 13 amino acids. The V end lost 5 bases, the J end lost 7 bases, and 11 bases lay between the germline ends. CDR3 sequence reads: CASSIRDLGELFF. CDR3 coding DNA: TGTGCCAGCAGTATCCGGGACCTCGGGGAGCTGTTTTTT.

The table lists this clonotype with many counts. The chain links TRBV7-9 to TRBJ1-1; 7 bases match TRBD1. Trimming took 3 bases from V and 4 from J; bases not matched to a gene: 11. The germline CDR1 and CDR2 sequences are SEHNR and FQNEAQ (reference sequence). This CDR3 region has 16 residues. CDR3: CASSLGTDPMGTEAFF. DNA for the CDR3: TGTGCCAGCAGCTTGGGGACAGACCCTATGGGCACTGAAGCTTTCTTT.

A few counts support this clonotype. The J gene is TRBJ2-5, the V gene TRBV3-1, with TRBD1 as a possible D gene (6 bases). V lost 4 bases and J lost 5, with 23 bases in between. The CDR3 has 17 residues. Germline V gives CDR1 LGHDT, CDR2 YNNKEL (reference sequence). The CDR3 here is CASSRIKRGSEGETQYF. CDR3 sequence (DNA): TGTGCCAGCAGCCGTATCAAAAGGGGGTCAGAGGGGGAGACCCAGTACTTC.

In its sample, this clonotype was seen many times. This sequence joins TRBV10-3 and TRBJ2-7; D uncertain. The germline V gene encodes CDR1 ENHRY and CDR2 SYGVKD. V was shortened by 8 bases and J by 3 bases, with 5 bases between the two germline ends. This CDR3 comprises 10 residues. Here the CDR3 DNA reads TGTGCCATCGGGGACTACGAGCAGTACTTC. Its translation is CAIGDYEQYF.

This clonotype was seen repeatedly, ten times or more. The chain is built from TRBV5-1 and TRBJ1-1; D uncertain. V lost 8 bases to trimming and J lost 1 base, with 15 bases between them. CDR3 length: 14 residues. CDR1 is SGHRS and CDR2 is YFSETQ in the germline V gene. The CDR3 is CASCGGTTNTEAFF. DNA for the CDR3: TGCGCCAGTTGCGGTGGCACAACGAACACTGAAGCTTTCTTT.

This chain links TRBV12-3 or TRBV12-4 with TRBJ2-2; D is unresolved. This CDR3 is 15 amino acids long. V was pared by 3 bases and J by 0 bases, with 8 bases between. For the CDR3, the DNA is TGTGCCAGCAGTTTTTCGGGTGCGAACACCGGGGAGCTGTTTTTT. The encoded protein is CASSFSGANTGELFF.

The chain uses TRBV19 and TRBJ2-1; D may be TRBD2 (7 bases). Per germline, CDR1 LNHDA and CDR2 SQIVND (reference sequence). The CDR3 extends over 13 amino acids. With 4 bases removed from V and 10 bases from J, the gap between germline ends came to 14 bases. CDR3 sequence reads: CASSKFPGGEQFF. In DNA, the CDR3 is TGTGCCAGTAGTAAGTTTCCGGGGGGCGAGCAGTTCTTC.

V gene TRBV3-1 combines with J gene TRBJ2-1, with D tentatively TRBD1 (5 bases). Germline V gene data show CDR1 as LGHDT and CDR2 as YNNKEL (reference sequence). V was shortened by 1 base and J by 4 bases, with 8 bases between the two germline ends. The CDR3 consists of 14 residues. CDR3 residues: CASSQGRQYNEQFF. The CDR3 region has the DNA TGTGCCAGCAGCCAAGGACGACAGTACAATGAGCAGTTCTTC.

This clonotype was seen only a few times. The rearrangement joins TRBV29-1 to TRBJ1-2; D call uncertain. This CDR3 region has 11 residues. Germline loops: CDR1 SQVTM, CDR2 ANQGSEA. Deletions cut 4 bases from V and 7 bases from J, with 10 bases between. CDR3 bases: TGCAGCGTTGTAGGCAAGTCTGGCTACACCTTC. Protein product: CSVVGKSGYTF. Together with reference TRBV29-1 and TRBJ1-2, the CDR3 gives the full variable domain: SAVISQKPSRDICQRGTSLTIQCQVDSQVTMMFWYRQQPGQSLTLIATANQGSEATYESGFVIDKFPISRPNLTFSTLTVSNMSPEDSSIYLCSVVGKSGYTFGSGTRLTVV.

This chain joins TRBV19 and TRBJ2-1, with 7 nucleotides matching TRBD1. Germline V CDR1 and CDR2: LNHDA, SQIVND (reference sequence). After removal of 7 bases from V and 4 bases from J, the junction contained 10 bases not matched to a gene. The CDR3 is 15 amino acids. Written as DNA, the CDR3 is TGTGCCAGTATTCAGACAGGGTTGGGGTACAATGAGCAGTTCTTC. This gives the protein CASIQTGLGYNEQFF.